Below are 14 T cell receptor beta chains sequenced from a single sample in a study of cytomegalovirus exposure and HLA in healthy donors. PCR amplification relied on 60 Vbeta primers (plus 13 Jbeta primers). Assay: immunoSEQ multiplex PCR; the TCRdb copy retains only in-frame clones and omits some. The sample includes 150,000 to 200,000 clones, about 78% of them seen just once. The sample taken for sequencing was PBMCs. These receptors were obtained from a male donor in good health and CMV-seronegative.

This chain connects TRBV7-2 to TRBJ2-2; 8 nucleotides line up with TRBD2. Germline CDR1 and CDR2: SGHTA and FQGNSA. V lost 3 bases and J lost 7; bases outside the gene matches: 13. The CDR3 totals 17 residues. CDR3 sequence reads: CASSFHPGTSPIGELFF. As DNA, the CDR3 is TGTGCCAGCAGCTTTCACCCCGGGACTAGTCCTATCGGGGAGCTGTTTTTT.

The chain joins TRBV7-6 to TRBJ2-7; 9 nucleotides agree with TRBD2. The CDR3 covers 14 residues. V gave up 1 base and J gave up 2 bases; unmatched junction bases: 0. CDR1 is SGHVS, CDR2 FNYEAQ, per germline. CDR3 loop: CASSLGGGAYEQYF. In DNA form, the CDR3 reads TGTGCCAGCAGCTTAGGCGGGGGGGCCTACGAGCAGTACTTC.

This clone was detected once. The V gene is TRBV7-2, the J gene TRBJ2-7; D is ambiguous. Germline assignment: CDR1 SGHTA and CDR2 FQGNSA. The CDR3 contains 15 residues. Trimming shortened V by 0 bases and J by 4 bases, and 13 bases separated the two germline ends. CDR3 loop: CASSLAWANQYEQYF. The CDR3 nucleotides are TGTGCCAGCAGCTTAGCGTGGGCAAATCAGTACGAGCAGTACTTC. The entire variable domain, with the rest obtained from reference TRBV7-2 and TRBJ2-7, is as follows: GAGVSQSPSNKVTEKGKDVELRCDPISGHTALYWYRQSLGQGLEFLIYFQGNSAPDKSGLPSDRFSAERTGGSVSTLTIQRTQQEDSAVYLCASSLAWANQYEQYFGPGTRLTVT.

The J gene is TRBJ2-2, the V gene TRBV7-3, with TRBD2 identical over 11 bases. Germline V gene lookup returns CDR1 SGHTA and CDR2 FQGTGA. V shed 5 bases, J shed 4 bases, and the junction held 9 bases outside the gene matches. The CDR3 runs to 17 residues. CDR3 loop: CASSQIAGGPSTGELFF. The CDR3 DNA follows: TGTGCCAGCAGCCAAATAGCGGGAGGGCCTTCCACCGGGGAGCTGTTTTTT. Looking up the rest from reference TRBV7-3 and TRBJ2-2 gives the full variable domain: GAGVSQTPSNKVTEKGKYVELRCDPISGHTALYWYRQSLGQGPEFLIYFQGTGAADDSGLPNDRFFAVRPEGSVSTLKIQRTERGDSAVYLCASSQIAGGPSTGELFFGEGSRLTVL.

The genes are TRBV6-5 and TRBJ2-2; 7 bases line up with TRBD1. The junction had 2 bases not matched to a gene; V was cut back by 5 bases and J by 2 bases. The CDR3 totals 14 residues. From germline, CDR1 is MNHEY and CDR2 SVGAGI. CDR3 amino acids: CASSHRGNTGELFF. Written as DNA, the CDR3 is TGTGCCAGCAGTCACAGGGGAAACACCGGGGAGCTGTTTTTT.

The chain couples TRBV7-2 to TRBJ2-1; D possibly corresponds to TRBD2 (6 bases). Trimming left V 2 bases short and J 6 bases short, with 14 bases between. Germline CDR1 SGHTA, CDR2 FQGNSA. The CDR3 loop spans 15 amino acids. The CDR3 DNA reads TGTGCCAGCAGCTTACAGGCGGGAAGTCCCAATGAGCAGTTCTTC. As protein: CASSLQAGSPNEQFF.

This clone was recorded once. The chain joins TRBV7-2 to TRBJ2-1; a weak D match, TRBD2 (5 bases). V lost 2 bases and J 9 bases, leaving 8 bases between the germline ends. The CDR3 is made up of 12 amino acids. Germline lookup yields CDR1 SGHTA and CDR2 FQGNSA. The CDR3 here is CASSLYGLEQFF. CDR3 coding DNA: TGTGCCAGCAGCTTATACGGACTTGAGCAGTTCTTC.

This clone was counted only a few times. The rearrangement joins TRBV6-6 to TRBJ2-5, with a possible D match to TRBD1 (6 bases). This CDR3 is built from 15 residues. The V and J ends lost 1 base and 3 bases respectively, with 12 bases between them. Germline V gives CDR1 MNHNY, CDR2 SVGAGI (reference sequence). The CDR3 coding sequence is TGTGCCAGCAGTTACTGGACAGCCCAGAAAGAGACCCAGTACTTC. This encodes CASSYWTAQKETQYF.

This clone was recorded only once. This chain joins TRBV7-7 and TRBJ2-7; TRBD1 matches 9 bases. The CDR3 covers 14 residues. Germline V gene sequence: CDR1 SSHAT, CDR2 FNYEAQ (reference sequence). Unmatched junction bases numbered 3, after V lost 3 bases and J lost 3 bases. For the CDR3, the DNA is TGTGCCAGCAGCTTCCCGACAGGGGGCTACGAGCAGTACTTC. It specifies CASSFPTGGYEQYF. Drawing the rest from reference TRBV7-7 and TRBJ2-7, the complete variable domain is GAGVSQSPRYKVTKRGQDVTLRCDPISSHATLYWYQQALGQGPEFLTYFNYEAQPDKSGLPSDRFSAERPEGSISTLTIQRTEQRDSAMYRCASSFPTGGYEQYFGPGTRLTVT.

As DNA, the CDR3 is TGTGCCAGCAGCCAGAAGTTCGACACCGGAGAGACCCAGTACTTC. This translates into CASSQKFDTGETQYF. V is TRBV4-2 and J is TRBJ2-5; D gene uncertain. The germline V gene encodes CDR1 LGHNA and CDR2 YNFKEQ. The CDR3 totals 15 residues. Trimming took off 3 bases at V and 4 bases at J, with 15 bases between the two ends.

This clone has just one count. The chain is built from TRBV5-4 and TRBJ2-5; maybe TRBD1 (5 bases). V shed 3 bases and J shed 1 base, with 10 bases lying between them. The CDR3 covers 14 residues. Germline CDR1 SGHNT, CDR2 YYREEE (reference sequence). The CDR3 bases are TGTGCCAGCAGCTCCTCGACAGTCCAAGAGACCCAGTACTTC. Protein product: CASSSSTVQETQYF.

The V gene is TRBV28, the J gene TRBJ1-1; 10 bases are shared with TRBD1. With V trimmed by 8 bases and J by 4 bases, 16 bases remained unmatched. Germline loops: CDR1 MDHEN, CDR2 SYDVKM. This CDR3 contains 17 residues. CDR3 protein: CASPPPGQGRLGTEAFF. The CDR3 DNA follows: TGTGCCAGCCCCCCCCCGGGACAGGGGAGATTGGGCACTGAAGCTTTCTTT.

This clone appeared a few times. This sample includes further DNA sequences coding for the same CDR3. The CDR3 sequence: CASSLGGGSNQPQHF. DNA of the CDR3: TGTGCCAGCAGCTTAGGCGGGGGTAGCAATCAGCCCCAGCATTTT. V usage is TRBV7-2 and J usage is TRBJ1-5, with D possibly matching TRBD1 (5 bases). In germline, CDR1 is SGHTA, CDR2 FQGNSA. The CDR3 contains 15 residues. V lost 1 base and J lost 0, with 7 bases in between.

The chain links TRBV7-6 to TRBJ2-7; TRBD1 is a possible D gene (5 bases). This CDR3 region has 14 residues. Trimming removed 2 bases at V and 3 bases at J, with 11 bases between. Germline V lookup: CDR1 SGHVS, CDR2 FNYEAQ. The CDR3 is CASSLSDRGYEQYF. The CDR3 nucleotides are TGTGCCAGCAGCTTAAGTGACAGAGGCTACGAGCAGTACTTC.